The present T cell receptor beta chain was sequenced within a study of T-cell reconstitution after alpha-beta-depleted transplantation in children. The CDR3 runs to 17 residues. The germline CDR1 and CDR2 sequences are DFQATT and SNEGSKA (reference sequence). V lost 1 base, J lost 0 bases, and 8 bases stayed unmatched. In its sample, this clonotype was seen a few times. Researchers prepared the TCRbeta library using unique molecular identifiers, the study reports. A single record per CDR3 protein comes from TCRdb applying MiXCR to the PCR reads. The sample has roughly 500,000 distinct CDR3 sequences; 9.5% to 15% are singletons.

The source material was PBMCs from the stem cell graft donor, sampled from the stem cell graft. The receptor comes from a human donor who donated a stem cell graft to a child with combined immunodeficiency. The chain uses TRBV20-1 and TRBJ2-1; 8 positions agree with TRBD2. In nucleotides, the CDR3 is TGCAGTGCTAGAGCTAAGCGGGAGTATTCCTCCTACAATGAGCAGTTCTTC. Translating it yields CSARAKREYSSYNEQFF.